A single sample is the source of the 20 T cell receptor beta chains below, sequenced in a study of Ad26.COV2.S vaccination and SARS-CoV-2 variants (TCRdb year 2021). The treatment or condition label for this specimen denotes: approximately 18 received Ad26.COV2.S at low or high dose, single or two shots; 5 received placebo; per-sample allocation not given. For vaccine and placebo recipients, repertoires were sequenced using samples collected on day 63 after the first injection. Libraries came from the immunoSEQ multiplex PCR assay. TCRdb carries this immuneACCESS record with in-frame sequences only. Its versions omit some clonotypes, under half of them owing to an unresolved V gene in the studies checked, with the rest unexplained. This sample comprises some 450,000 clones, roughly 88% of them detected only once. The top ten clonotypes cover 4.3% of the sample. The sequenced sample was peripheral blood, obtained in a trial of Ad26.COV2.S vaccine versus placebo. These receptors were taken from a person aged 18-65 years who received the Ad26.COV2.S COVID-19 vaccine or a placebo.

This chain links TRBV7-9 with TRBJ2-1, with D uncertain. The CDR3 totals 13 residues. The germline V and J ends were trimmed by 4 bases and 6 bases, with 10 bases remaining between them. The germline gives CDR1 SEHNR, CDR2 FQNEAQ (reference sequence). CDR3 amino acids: CASSSKTSNEQFF. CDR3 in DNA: TGTGCCAGCAGCTCGAAGACGAGCAATGAGCAGTTCTTC.

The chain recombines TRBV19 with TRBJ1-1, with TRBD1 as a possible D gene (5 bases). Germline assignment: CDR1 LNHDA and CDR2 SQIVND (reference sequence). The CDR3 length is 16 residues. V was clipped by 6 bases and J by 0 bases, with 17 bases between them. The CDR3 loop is CASRSITGGMNTEAFF. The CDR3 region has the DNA TGTGCCAGTAGGAGTATAACAGGAGGGATGAACACTGAAGCTTTCTTT.

CDR3 protein: CASSLESGRSNSPLHF. CDR3 in DNA: TGTGCCAGCAGCTTAGAATCCGGACGTAGTAATTCACCCCTCCACTTT. The V gene is TRBV11-2, the J gene TRBJ1-6, with unresolved D. Deletions cut 0 bases from V and 6 bases from J, with 12 bases between. In germline, CDR1 is SGHAT, CDR2 FQNNGV. The CDR3 is 16 amino acids. Using reference TRBV11-2 and TRBJ1-6 for the parts outside the CDR3, the full variable domain is EAGVAQSPRYKIIEKRQSVAFWCNPISGHATLYWYQQILGQGPKLLIQFQNNGVVDDSQLPKDRFSAERLKGVDSTLKIQPAKLEDSAVYLCASSLESGRSNSPLHFGNGTRLTVT.

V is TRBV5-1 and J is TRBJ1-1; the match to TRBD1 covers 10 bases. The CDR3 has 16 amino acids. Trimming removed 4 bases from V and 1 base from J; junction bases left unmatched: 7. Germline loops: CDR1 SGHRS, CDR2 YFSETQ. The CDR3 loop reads CASSPTGGIGNTEAFF. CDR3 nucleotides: TGCGCCAGCAGCCCGACAGGGGGCATAGGGAACACTGAAGCTTTCTTT.

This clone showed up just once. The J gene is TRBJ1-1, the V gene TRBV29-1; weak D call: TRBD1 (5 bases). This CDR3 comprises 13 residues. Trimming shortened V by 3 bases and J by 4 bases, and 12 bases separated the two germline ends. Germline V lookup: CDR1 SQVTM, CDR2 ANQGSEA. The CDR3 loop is CSVDHGGVTEAFF. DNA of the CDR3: TGCAGCGTTGATCATGGGGGTGTCACTGAAGCTTTCTTT.

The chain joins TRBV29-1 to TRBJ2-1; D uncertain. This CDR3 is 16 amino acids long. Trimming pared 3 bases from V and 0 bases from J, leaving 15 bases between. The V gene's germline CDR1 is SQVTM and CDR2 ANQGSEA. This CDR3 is CSVEGSESSSYNEQFF. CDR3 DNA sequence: TGCAGCGTTGAGGGGTCTGAATCGAGCTCCTACAATGAGCAGTTCTTC.

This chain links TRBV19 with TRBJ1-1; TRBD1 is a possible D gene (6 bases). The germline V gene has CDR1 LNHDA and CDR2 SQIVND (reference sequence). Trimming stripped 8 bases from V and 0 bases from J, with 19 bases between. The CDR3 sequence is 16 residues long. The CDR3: CASHTARGRVNTEAFF. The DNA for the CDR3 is TGTGCCAGTCATACAGCCCGGGGGCGGGTGAACACTGAAGCTTTCTTT.

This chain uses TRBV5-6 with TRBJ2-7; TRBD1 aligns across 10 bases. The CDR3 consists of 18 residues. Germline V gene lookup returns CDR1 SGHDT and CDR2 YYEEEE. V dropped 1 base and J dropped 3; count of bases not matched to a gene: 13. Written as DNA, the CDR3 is TGTGCCAGCAGCTTGAGGGGACAGGGGTCTTATTATGGCTACGAGCAGTACTTC. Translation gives CASSLRGQGSYYGYEQYF.

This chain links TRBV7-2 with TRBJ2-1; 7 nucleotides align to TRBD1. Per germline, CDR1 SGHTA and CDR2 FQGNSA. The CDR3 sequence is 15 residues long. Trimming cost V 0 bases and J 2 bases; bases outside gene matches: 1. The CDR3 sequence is CASSLAGGAYNEQFF. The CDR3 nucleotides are TGTGCCAGCAGCTTAGCAGGGGGCGCCTACAATGAGCAGTTCTTC. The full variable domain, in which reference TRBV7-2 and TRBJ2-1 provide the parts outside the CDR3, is GAGVSQSPSNKVTEKGKDVELRCDPISGHTALYWYRQSLGQGLEFLIYFQGNSAPDKSGLPSDRFSAERTGGSVSTLTIQRTQQEDSAVYLCASSLAGGAYNEQFFGPGTRLTVL.

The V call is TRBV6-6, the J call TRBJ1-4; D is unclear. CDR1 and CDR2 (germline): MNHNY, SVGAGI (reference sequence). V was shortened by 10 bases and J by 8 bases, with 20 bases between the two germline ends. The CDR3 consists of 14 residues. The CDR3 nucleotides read TGTGCCACCACCCGGATCATTTGGGGAGAAAAACTGTTTTTT. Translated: CATTRIIWGEKLFF.

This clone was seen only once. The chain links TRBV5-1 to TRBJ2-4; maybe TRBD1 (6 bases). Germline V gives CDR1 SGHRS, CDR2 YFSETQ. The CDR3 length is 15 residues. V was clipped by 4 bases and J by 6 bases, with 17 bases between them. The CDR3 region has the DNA TGCGCCAGCAGCCTAGTGGGAGCAGGGGCAAACATTCAGTACTTC. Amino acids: CASSLVGAGANIQYF. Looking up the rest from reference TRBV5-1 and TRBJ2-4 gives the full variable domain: KAGVTQTPRYLIKTRGQQVTLSCSPISGHRSVSWYQQTPGQGLQFLFEYFSETQRNKGNFPGRFSGRQFSNSRSEMNVSTLELGDSALYLCASSLVGAGANIQYFGAGTRLSVL.

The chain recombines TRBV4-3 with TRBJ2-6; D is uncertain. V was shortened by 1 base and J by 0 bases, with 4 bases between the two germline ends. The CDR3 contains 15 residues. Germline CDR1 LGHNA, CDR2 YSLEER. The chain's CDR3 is CASSQVSSGANVLTF. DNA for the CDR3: TGCGCCAGCAGCCAAGTGAGCTCTGGGGCCAACGTCCTGACTTTC.

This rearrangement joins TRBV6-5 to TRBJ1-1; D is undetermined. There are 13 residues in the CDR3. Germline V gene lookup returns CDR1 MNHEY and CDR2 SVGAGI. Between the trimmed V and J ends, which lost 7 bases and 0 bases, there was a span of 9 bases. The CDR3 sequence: CASNRAVNTEAFF. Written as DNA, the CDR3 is TGTGCCAGCAATAGGGCAGTGAACACTGAAGCTTTCTTT.

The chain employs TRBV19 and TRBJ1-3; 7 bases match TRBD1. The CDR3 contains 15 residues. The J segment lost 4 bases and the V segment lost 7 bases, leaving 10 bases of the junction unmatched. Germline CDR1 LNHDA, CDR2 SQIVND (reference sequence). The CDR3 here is CASTFRQGSGNTIYF. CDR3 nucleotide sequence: TGTGCCAGTACCTTCAGACAGGGCTCAGGAAACACCATATATTTT.

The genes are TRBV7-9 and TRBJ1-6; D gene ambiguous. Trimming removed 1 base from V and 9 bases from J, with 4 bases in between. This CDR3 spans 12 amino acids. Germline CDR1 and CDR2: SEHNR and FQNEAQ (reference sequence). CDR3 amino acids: CASSLGVSPLHF. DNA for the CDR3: TGTGCCAGCAGCTTAGGTGTTTCACCCCTCCACTTT.

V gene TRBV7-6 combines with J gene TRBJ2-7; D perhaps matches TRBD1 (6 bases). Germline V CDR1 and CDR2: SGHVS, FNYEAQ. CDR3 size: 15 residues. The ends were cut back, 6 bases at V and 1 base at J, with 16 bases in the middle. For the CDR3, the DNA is TGTGCCAGCAGTCCCGCGGCAACAGGGTCCTACGAGCAGTACTTC. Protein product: CASSPAATGSYEQYF. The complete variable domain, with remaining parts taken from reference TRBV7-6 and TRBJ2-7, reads GAGVSQSPRYKVTKRGQDVALRCDPISGHVSLYWYRQALGQGPEFLTYFNYEAQQDKSGLPNDRFSAERPEGSISTLTIQRTEQRDSAMYRCASSPAATGSYEQYFGPGTRLTVT.

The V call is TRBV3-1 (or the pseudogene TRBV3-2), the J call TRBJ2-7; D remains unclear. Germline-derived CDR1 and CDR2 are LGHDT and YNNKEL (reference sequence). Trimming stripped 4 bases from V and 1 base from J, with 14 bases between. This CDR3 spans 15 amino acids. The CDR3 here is CASSPFGGLSYEQYF. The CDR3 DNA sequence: TGTGCCAGCAGCCCCTTTGGCGGTTTGTCCTACGAGCAGTACTTC.

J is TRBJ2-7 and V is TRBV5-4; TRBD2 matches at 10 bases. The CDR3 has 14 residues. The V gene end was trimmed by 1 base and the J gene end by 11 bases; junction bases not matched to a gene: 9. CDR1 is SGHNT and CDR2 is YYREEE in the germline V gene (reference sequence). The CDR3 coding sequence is TGTGCCAGCAGCTTGCCGAGTCTAGCGGGAGAGAAGTACTTC. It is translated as CASSLPSLAGEKYF.

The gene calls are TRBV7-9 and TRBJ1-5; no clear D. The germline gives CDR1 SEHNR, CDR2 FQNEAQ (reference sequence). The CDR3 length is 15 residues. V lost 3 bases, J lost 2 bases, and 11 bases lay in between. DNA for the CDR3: TGTGCCAGCAGCTTCTCTGGCTGGGGCAATCAGCCCCAGCATTTT. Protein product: CASSFSGWGNQPQHF.

The CDR3 protein is CASSFFPNNEQFF. The DNA of the CDR3 is TGTGCCAGCAGTTTCTTCCCCAATAATGAGCAGTTCTTC. J is TRBJ2-1 and V is TRBV28; D remains unclear. The V end lost 3 bases, the J end lost 7 bases, and 10 bases lay between the germline ends. Germline V gene data show CDR1 as MDHEN and CDR2 as SYDVKM. The CDR3 runs to 13 residues.